This T cell receptor beta chain comes out of a study of blood T cell repertoires in COVID-19 (TCRdb year 2020). Notes on the research overall: Samples covering the acute and convalescent phases of COVID-19 were provided by collaborators in the United States, Italy and Spain. The repertoires were released in a freely available public database meant as a resource for research on the immune response to SARS-CoV-2. Nearly every sample came with metadata listing a de-identified subject ID, COVID-19 status, age in years and sex. Subjects who had been exposed to COVID-19, were actively infected with it, or had recovered from it provided the deeply sampled blood TCRbeta repertoires that made up the dataset. Where available, HLA class I and class II types were taken from metadata supplied by the sample provider and were not determined by assay-based typing. The material from the prospective study consisted of cDNA or gDNA derived from T cells, B-cell-depleted T cells, or PBMCs. The samples were drawn from the first 160 participants of the ongoing ImmuneRACE study and from 1,254 subjects provided by 6 global collaborators.

At the junction V is shortened by 5 bases and J by 1 base; bases outside the gene matches: 8. CDR1 is given as SGHDT and CDR2 as YYEEEE, both from the germline V gene. The CDR3 has 15 amino acids, counting the end cysteine and phenylalanine. Here the CDR3 DNA is all that survives: 45 bases in frame from base 1. TCRbeta CDR3 regions were amplified from genomic DNA using the immunoSEQ Assay, a bias-controlled multiplex PCR. The source study handled its data this way. The number of nucleated cells in each sample was estimated from the amplification of reference gene primers within the assay. To quantify the absolute abundance of each unique TCRbeta CDR3 rearrangement, sequence reads were collapsed and filtered. For each sample, productive Simpson clonality was calculated by taking the square root of Simpson's diversity index across productive rearrangements. As stored in TCRdb, this immuneACCESS dataset retains in-frame rearrangements with V and J assigned. A fraction of the clones does not appear; measured against another copy, unresolved V genes explain less than half of the discrepancy, and the remainder lacks a known reason. That table supplies the V and J calls and clone size; D and trimming were determined from the DNA. Recorded for this sample are some 370,000 clones; roughly four fifths of them occurred a single time. Clones ranked in the top ten supply about 5.4% of the sample.

Study-wide conclusions, independent of this receptor: How much clinical and demographic metadata was included differed by source and by participant, and the metadata was provided uncurated.

The count of this clone is one. Its antigen has not been determined. No qualities accompany the bases; no much larger clone lies one base away. In the prospective study, participants were roughly 18 to 95 years old, resided in fewer than 25 geographic areas of the United States, and were enrolled through a virtual design. To assign participants to cohorts, the prospective study relied on clinical history that participants themselves reported in a screening survey and a study questionnaire. Recovered participants in ImmuneRACE Cohort 3 were defined by two consecutive negative NP/OP PCR tests, clearance by a healthcare professional, or resolution of symptoms. Each participant in the prospective study had whole blood, serum and a nasopharyngeal or oropharyngeal swab collected by mobile phlebotomists. Over a roughly 2-month period, participants in the prospective study had the option of providing additional blood draws and questionnaires. Before DNA extraction, blood samples from the prospective study were shipped at room temperature or frozen.

The source is a woman aged 50 to 65 who had recovered from COVID-19. Here the chain combines TRBV5-6 and TRBJ1-1; 7 middle bases align to TRBD1. Sequencing used PBMCs or T cells enriched from blood (not recorded which). This receptor carries the CDR3 CASRFRDRKNTEAFF. The DNA sequence is given as TGTGCCAGCAGGTTCAGGGACAGAAAGAACACTGAAGCTTTCTTT.